The next 10 T cell receptor beta chains were all read from a single sample in a study of blood T cell repertoires in COVID-19. The protocol was immunoSEQ multiplex PCR, while the TCRdb copy is restricted to in-frame clones and leaves out a portion. The sample contains over 250,000 clones, more than 75% of which appear only once. Sample: peripheral blood. These receptors came from a woman aged 40-49 years who had recovered from COVID-19.

This clone was seen once. V usage is TRBV7-2 and J usage is TRBJ2-1; 9 bases are a match to TRBD2. The trim removed 2 bases at V and 5 bases at J, leaving 10 bases unmatched. CDR1 and CDR2 (germline): SGHTA, FQGNSA. This CDR3 is 17 amino acids long. CDR3 in amino acids: CASSLLGVLAGDNEQFF. The CDR3 nucleotides read TGTGCCAGCAGCTTACTGGGGGTACTAGCGGGCGACAATGAGCAGTTCTTC.

This chain links TRBV5-1 with TRBJ2-5; 10 positions match TRBD1. With V trimmed by 4 bases and J by 2 bases, 2 bases remained unmatched. This CDR3 is built from 14 residues. Germline CDR1 reads SGHRS; CDR2 reads YFSETQ. CDR3 in amino acids: CASSRGQGQETQYF. CDR3 nucleotide sequence: TGCGCCAGCAGCAGGGGACAGGGGCAAGAGACCCAGTACTTC.

The chain employs TRBV3-1 (or the pseudogene TRBV3-2) and TRBJ1-2, with TRBD1 identical over 12 bases. Germline CDR1 reads LGHDT; CDR2 reads YNNKEL (reference sequence). The CDR3 has 17 amino acids. The trim removed 2 bases at V and 7 bases at J, leaving 11 bases unmatched. The CDR3 reads CASSQTPRDRGLRGYTF. CDR3 coding DNA: TGTGCCAGCAGCCAAACCCCCCGGGACAGGGGGCTGCGTGGCTACACCTTC.

The V and J genes are TRBV6-5 and TRBJ1-6, with TRBD1 identical over 8 bases. Per germline, CDR1 MNHEY and CDR2 SVGAGI. The junction had 6 bases not matched to a gene; V was cut back by 6 bases and J by 8 bases. The CDR3 is 14 residues long. CDR3 amino acids: CASSRTGRDSPLHF. Written as DNA, the CDR3 is TGTGCCAGCAGCCGGACAGGGAGGGATTCACCCCTCCACTTT.

The gene calls are TRBV3-1 (or the pseudogene TRBV3-2) and TRBJ2-7, with 8 bases identical to TRBD2. CDR1 is LGHDT, CDR2 YNNKEL, per germline (reference sequence). The CDR3 runs to 14 residues. The junction had 5 bases not matched to a gene; V was cut back by 4 bases and J by 3 bases. CDR3 DNA sequence: TGTGCCAGCAGCCTCGGGGGGGGGATCTACGAGCAGTACTTC. Translated: CASSLGGGIYEQYF.

The CDR3 DNA follows: TGTGCCAGCAGTGAACCTCAGGGGGTCGGGGATGGCTACACCTTC. Amino acids: CASSEPQGVGDGYTF. The chain employs TRBV25-1 and TRBJ1-2; 7 nucleotides align to TRBD1. J lost 6 bases, V lost 2 bases, and 9 bases had no gene match. Germline CDR1 is MGHDK and CDR2 is SYGVNS. The CDR3 has 15 residues.

V gene TRBV7-2 combines with J gene TRBJ2-7; 10 bases match TRBD2. The V gene end was trimmed by 1 base and the J gene end by 4 bases; junction bases not matched to a gene: 7. CDR1 is SGHTA and CDR2 is FQGNSA in the germline V gene. The CDR3 loop spans 16 amino acids. DNA of the CDR3: TGTGCCAGCAGCTTAGGGGCCCCTAGCGGGAGTTACGAGCAGTACTTC. Translation: CASSLGAPSGSYEQYF.

The chain carries TRBV24-1 and TRBJ2-3; D perhaps matches TRBD2 (5 bases). Per germline, CDR1 KGHDR and CDR2 SFDVKD. V lost 3 bases and J lost 6, with 12 bases in between. The CDR3 spans 14 residues. The DNA for the CDR3 is TGTGCCACCAGTGATAGCGGAGATTTGGATACGCAGTATTTT. The encoded protein is CATSDSGDLDTQYF.

The chain's CDR3 is CASRWRLMGPQHF. The CDR3 DNA is TGTGCCAGCAGGTGGCGGCTTATGGGGCCCCAGCATTTT. The chain has TRBV27 and TRBJ1-5, with unresolved D. Germline CDR1 reads MNHEY; CDR2 reads SMNVEV (reference sequence). Trimming removed 6 bases at V and 9 bases at J, with 15 bases between. The CDR3 contains 13 residues.

The V call is TRBV5-1, the J call TRBJ2-3, with 7 bases lining up with TRBD2. The germline CDR1 and CDR2 sequences are SGHRS and YFSETQ. V dropped 0 bases and J dropped 8; count of bases not matched to a gene: 12. The CDR3 has 16 residues. The CDR3 DNA sequence: TGCGCCAGCAGCTTGGGTCCTAGCGGTACCTCCGGTACGCAGTATTTT. It is translated as CASSLGPSGTSGTQYF.